The clone carrying this T cell receptor beta chain was recorded only once. The sample comes from a study of blood T cell repertoires in COVID-19. Overall study context: T cells, B-cell-depleted T cells, or PBMCs supplied cDNA or gDNA.

Sequencing was performed with immunoSEQ multiplex PCR; in TCRdb, only in-frame clones are kept and a portion is missing. Of approximately 210,000 clones listed, 80% to 90% are singletons. V was pared by 1 base and J by 6 bases, with 16 bases between. Germline-derived CDR1 and CDR2 are SGHDT and YYEEEE. This CDR3 spans 16 amino acids. The chain recombines TRBV5-6 with TRBJ2-2; D is ambiguous. The sequenced sample consisted of peripheral blood. This clonotype was sampled from an elderly woman with COVID-19, enrolled during active disease. In DNA form, the CDR3 reads TGTGCCAGCAGCTTGTGGGCAGCATCGGTGCCCGGGGAGCTGTTTTTT. This encodes CASSLWAASVPGELFF.